These T cell receptor beta chains were read from a single sample in a study of blood T cell repertoires in COVID-19. This table comes from immunoSEQ multiplex PCR, and its TCRdb copy is limited to in-frame clones, with some not included. The data hold 95,000 to 120,000 clones, with 75% to 90% observed a single time. The specimen sequenced was peripheral blood. These receptors all come from a woman in her sixties or seventies with COVID-19, enrolled during active disease. CDR3s include the opening cysteine and the closing phenylalanine or tryptophan.

J gene | V gene | CDR3 protein
TRBJ2-2 | TRBV10-1 | CASSESGLATGELFF
TRBJ1-3 | TRBV3-1/TRBV3-2 | CASSQEAGSDRGWGNTIYF
TRBJ1-5 | TRBV5-5 | CASSLGSDQPQHF
TRBJ2-7 | TRBV6-5 | CASSPEGRYEQYF
TRBJ2-1 | TRBV7-9 | CASSLNGGYNEQFF
TRBJ1-1 | TRBV2 | CASNPRGGTVNTEAFF
TRBJ1-2 | TRBV11-3 | CASSFPGNYGYTF
TRBJ1-1 | TRBV27 | CASSPGSTNPPAFF
TRBJ1-6 | TRBV27 | CASSPRTGAPLHF
TRBJ2-7 | TRBV5-1 | CASSFRETEQYF
TRBJ1-5 | TRBV6-1 | CASSEVWEGNQPQHF
TRBJ2-1 | TRBV2 | CASTYYGDNEQFF
TRBJ2-1 | TRBV28 | CASSQPVAGPYNEQFF
TRBJ2-3 | TRBV11-2 | CASSGYSSGGRDTQYF
TRBJ2-2 | TRBV6-5 | CASSFGQGDGELFF
TRBJ2-1 | TRBV3-1/TRBV3-2 | CASSPRLVSAYNEQFF
TRBJ1-2 | TRBV6-6 | CASSYGGTGVYGYTF
TRBJ2-3 | TRBV19 | CASSIGGSRTDTQYF
TRBJ1-2 | TRBV9 | CASSVDHQGGGYTF
TRBJ2-2 | TRBV2 | CASRRLAGGGELFF
TRBJ2-1 | TRBV6-1 | CASSEYQRISYNEQFF
TRBJ1-6 | TRBV25-1 | CASSDPVDRVNSPLHF
TRBJ1-1 | TRBV12-3/TRBV12-4 | CASRYAGGAEAFF
TRBJ1-2 | TRBV5-1 | CASSLVGPGSYGYTF
TRBJ1-3 | TRBV5-1 | CASSLEFRSGNTIYF
TRBJ1-3 | TRBV9 | CASSVGGSSGNTIYF
TRBJ2-5 | TRBV5-5 | CASSLVGTTQETQYF
TRBJ1-2 | TRBV7-9 | CASTPIARSYGYTF
TRBJ2-3 | TRBV7-9 | CASSLGTGSVADTQYF
TRBJ2-7 | TRBV19 | CASSILGLTYEQYF
TRBJ1-2 | TRBV5-6 | CASSSTGAYGYTF
TRBJ1-1 | TRBV6-6 | CASCQGGGGAEAFF
TRBJ1-5 | TRBV19 | CASSKTALNQPQHF
TRBJ1-5 | TRBV19 | CASSNGVGQPQHF
TRBJ1-4 | TRBV19 | CASSIVRDFGEKLFF
TRBJ2-5 | TRBV7-9 | CASSFTARETQYF
TRBJ2-3 | TRBV27 | CASSELAGAPTTDTQYF
TRBJ1-1 | TRBV7-9 | CASSRGGAAFF
TRBJ2-7 | TRBV5-8 | CASTRSPAGPYEQYF
TRBJ1-1 | TRBV7-9 | CASRGDRGDTEAFF
TRBJ1-2 | TRBV2 | CASRVDRGDNYGYTF
TRBJ1-1 | TRBV16 | CASSHGTATNTEAFF
TRBJ2-3 | TRBV24-1 | CATSETSTDTQYF
TRBJ1-1 | TRBV19 | CASSIPSYTREAFF
TRBJ2-7 | TRBV30 | CAWKDSPYEQYF
TRBJ1-1 | TRBV3-1/TRBV3-2 | CASTFGTAANTEAFF
TRBJ2-1 | TRBV5-1 | CASSLEARGDEQFF
TRBJ1-5 | TRBV18 | CASSPRQNQPQHF
TRBJ1-5 | TRBV10-3 | CATYGGQGNQPQHF
TRBJ1-1 | TRBV19 | CASSMPPRERNTEAFF
TRBJ1-1 | TRBV30 | CAWTSLAGLGNTEAFF
TRBJ2-7 | TRBV11-2 | CASSLGSGGSYEQYF
TRBJ1-2 | TRBV5-1 | CASSEWTGTGDPYTF
TRBJ2-3 | TRBV9 | CASSVQTSSGGATDTQYF
TRBJ1-2 | TRBV6-5 | CASCGRVDGYTF
TRBJ1-4 | TRBV18 | CASSPSPTPSTNEKLFF
TRBJ2-1 | TRBV5-1 | CASSHGTSSNEQFF
TRBJ1-1 | TRBV14 | CTSSQLTGADTEAFF
TRBJ2-2 | TRBV9 | CASNSGGSNTGELFF